The clone carrying this TCR beta chain was recorded at least ten times. Its antigen remains unknown. Trimming cost V 2 bases and J 3 bases; bases outside gene matches: 4. The CDR3 covers 15 residues. CDR1 and CDR2 from the germline V gene are ENHRY and SYGVKD. Primers used in a second PCR of about 6 to 11 cycles were a sample-barcoded 5' primer and a J-beta primer mix. Tagging of each cDNA molecule was performed by a template-switch adaptor with 12 random nucleotides. TCRdb itself ran the 5' RACE reads through MiXCR, one entry per CDR3 protein. The sample includes some 1.4 million distinct CDR3 sequences, roughly 45% seen only once; the top ten take roughly 7.7%. The data derive from a study of blood T cells in healthy people across ages. Notes on the study in general: Versus aged donors, long-lived donors had higher diversity and more naive CD4+ cells.

The genes are TRBV10-3 and TRBJ2-7; 10 positions agree with TRBD2. The sequenced sample was blood. The sequence derives from a woman aged 18-29 years in good health. The CDR3 region has the DNA TGTGCCATCAGTGAGGGGGCTAGCGGGAGCTACGAGCAGTACTTC. Its protein product is CAISEGASGSYEQYF.